Each of the 21 T cell receptor beta chains below was sequenced from the same sample in a study of cytomegalovirus exposure and HLA in healthy donors. It was with 60 Vbeta and 13 Jbeta primers that the PCR ran. Using immunoSEQ multiplex PCR, the repertoire was profiled, and TCRdb retains in-frame clones only, with some absent. This sample's table reports some 55,000 clones. The sample consisted of PBMCs. The receptors here all came from a man younger than 35 in good health and CMV-seropositive.

The rearrangement joins TRBV28 to TRBJ2-7, with 7 positions matching TRBD2. This CDR3 region has 12 residues. Germline V CDR1 and CDR2: MDHEN, SYDVKM. V was pared by 8 bases and J by 4 bases, with 5 bases of the junction left unmatched. The CDR3 DNA reads TGTGCCAGCCGGACTAGTGGGTACGAGCAGTACTTC. Its protein is CASRTSGYEQYF.

The chain employs TRBV4-1 and TRBJ2-5; 13 positions agree with TRBD2. The V segment lost 1 base and the J segment 11 bases; nucleotides outside the gene matches: 10. The CDR3 covers 16 residues. Germline CDR1 is MGHRA and CDR2 is YSYEKL. Here the CDR3 reads CASSQGTSGRAEEQYF. CDR3 DNA sequence: TGCGCCAGCAGCCAAGGTACTAGCGGGAGGGCCGAAGAGCAGTACTTC.

V gene TRBV5-1 combines with J gene TRBJ2-5; D perhaps matches TRBD2 (6 bases). Near its end, the DNA agrees better with TRBJ2-7, so the J call may be wrong. Germline V gene sequence: CDR1 SGHRS, CDR2 YFSETQ. There are 15 residues in the CDR3. CDR3: CASSLTTGLFYEQYF. In DNA form, the CDR3 reads TGCGCCAGCAGCTTGACCACAGGACTATTCTACGAGCAGTACTTC.

This chain uses TRBV4-1 with TRBJ1-4, with 8 bases identical to TRBD1. CDR3 length: 16 residues. V shed 4 bases, J shed 0 bases, and the junction held 4 bases outside the gene matches. Germline CDR1 and CDR2: MGHRA and YSYEKL. The CDR3 protein is CASSLQGATTNEKLFF. CDR3 in DNA: TGCGCCAGCAGCCTCCAGGGGGCCACAACTAATGAAAAACTGTTTTTT.

The CDR3 sequence: CASSPPPAGADTEAFF. The CDR3 DNA is TGTGCCAGCAGCCCTCCTCCCGCGGGGGCGGACACTGAAGCTTTCTTT. The genes are TRBV7-8 and TRBJ1-1; a weak D match, TRBD1 (6 bases). Between the trimmed V and J ends, which lost 5 bases and 3 bases, there was a span of 19 bases. The CDR3 is 16 amino acids. CDR1 and CDR2 (germline): SGHVS, FQNEAQ. Using reference TRBV7-8 and TRBJ1-1 for the parts outside the CDR3, the full variable domain is GAGVSQSPRYKVAKRGQDVALRCDPISGHVSLFWYQQALGQGPEFLTYFQNEAQLDKSGLPSDRFFAERPEGSVSTLKIQRTQQEDSAVYLCASSPPPAGADTEAFFGQGTRLTVV.

The chain employs TRBV28 and TRBJ2-3, with D possibly TRBD2 on 6 matching bases. V dropped 4 bases and J dropped 0 bases, with 17 bases sitting between them. CDR1 and CDR2 (germline): MDHEN, SYDVKM. The CDR3 is made up of 17 amino acids. The DNA of the CDR3 is TGTGCCAGCAGTTCAGGAGGGGCAGCCCCTAGCACAGATACGCAGTATTTT. This sequence encodes CASSSGGAAPSTDTQYF.

The genes are TRBV9 and TRBJ2-3; TRBD2 aligns across 13 bases. This CDR3 is built from 21 residues. From germline, CDR1 is SGDLS and CDR2 YYNGEE. The V segment lost 0 bases and the J segment 2 bases; nucleotides outside the gene matches: 15. The DNA for the CDR3 is TGTGCCAGCAGCGTAGACTTAGGACTAGCGGGAGATCTTCTCGTCACAGATACGCAGTATTTT. This translates into CASSVDLGLAGDLLVTDTQYF.

The J gene is TRBJ2-1, the V gene TRBV19; 9 nucleotides agree with TRBD2. V lost 3 bases and J lost 8; bases outside the gene matches: 11. Germline CDR1 LNHDA, CDR2 SQIVND (reference sequence). The CDR3 extends over 16 amino acids. This CDR3 reads CASSIRGVAGAHEQFF. CDR3 coding DNA: TGTGCCAGTAGTATCCGTGGGGTAGCGGGAGCCCATGAGCAGTTCTTC.

The chain has TRBV7-9 and TRBJ1-4; D is uncertain. Per germline, CDR1 SEHNR and CDR2 FQNEAQ (reference sequence). This CDR3 has 17 amino acids. V lost 1 base to trimming and J lost 0 bases, with 12 bases between them. CDR3 nucleotide sequence: TGTGCCAGCAGCTTAGAGAAGGGAGGGTCAACTAATGAAAAACTGTTTTTT. This gives the protein CASSLEKGGSTNEKLFF. The entire variable domain, with the rest obtained from reference TRBV7-9 and TRBJ1-4, is as follows: DTGVSQNPRHKITKRGQNVTFRCDPISEHNRLYWYRQTLGQGPEFLTYFQNEAQLEKSRLLSDRFSAERPKGSFSTLEIQRTEQGDSAMYLCASSLEKGGSTNEKLFFGSGTQLSVL.

This rearrangement joins TRBV5-1 to TRBJ2-7; a possible D gene is TRBD2 (5 bases). The CDR3 runs to 12 residues. V was trimmed by 0 bases and J by 9 bases, leaving 10 bases between them. In germline, CDR1 is SGHRS, CDR2 YFSETQ. The CDR3 nucleotides read TGCGCCAGCAGCTTGGCGGGGATTGGGCAGTACTTC. Its protein product is CASSLAGIGQYF.

The chain carries TRBV6-1 and TRBJ2-7; 9 bases map to TRBD2. The CDR3 is 13 residues long. Germline CDR1 and CDR2: MNHNS and SASEGT. V dropped 11 bases and J dropped 7; count of bases not matched to a gene: 12. CDR3 nucleotides: TGTGCCTTAGGGGTAGCGGGAGAGGAAGAGCAGTACTTC. Its translation: CALGVAGEEEQYF.

The chain couples TRBV10-1 to TRBJ2-5, with D unclear. Trimming took 2 bases from V and 1 from J, leaving 5 bases between them. Germline CDR1 and CDR2: WNHNN and SYGVQD (reference sequence). There are 13 residues in the CDR3. This CDR3 is CASSEDFQETQYF. In DNA, the CDR3 is TGCGCCAGCAGTGAGGACTTCCAAGAGACCCAGTACTTC.

The rearrangement links TRBV7-9 to TRBJ2-3; D remains ambiguous. The CDR3 runs to 17 residues. CDR1 is SEHNR, CDR2 FQNEAQ, per germline (reference sequence). The ends were cut back, 2 bases at V and 0 bases at J, with 15 bases in the middle. This chain's CDR3 is CASSLFYLTTSTDTQYF. The CDR3 coding sequence is TGTGCCAGCAGCTTATTCTACTTGACAACAAGCACAGATACGCAGTATTTT.

V gene TRBV11-3 combines with J gene TRBJ2-1, with D possibly TRBD1 on 8 matching bases. Trimming removed 4 bases from V and 0 bases from J, with 16 bases in between. CDR3 size: 17 residues. Germline-derived CDR1 and CDR2 are SGHNT and YENEEA. The DNA of the CDR3 is TGTGCCAGCAGCTGTCACAGGGGGGGATGCTCCTACAATGAGCAGTTCTTC. This sequence encodes CASSCHRGGCSYNEQFF.

The chain joins TRBV7-9 to TRBJ1-2; perhaps TRBD1 as D (6 bases). This CDR3 is 12 amino acids long. Germline assignment: CDR1 SEHNR and CDR2 FQNEAQ (reference sequence). Trimming cost V 11 bases and J 0 bases, with 10 bases left between them. CDR3 sequence reads: CAATGANYGYTF. Here the CDR3 DNA reads TGTGCCGCGACAGGTGCTAACTATGGCTACACCTTC. The full variable domain, in which reference TRBV7-9 and TRBJ1-2 provide the parts outside the CDR3, is DTGVSQNPRHKITKRGQNVTFRCDPISEHNRLYWYRQTLGQGPEFLTYFQNEAQLEKSRLLSDRFSAERPKGSFSTLEIQRTEQGDSAMYLCAATGANYGYTFGSGTRLTVV.

The J gene is TRBJ2-2, the V gene TRBV18; 7 bases are a match to TRBD2. This CDR3 is built from 16 residues. CDR1 KGHSH and CDR2 LQKENI come from the germline V gene. The J segment lost 4 bases and the V segment lost 0 bases, leaving 5 bases of the junction unmatched. CDR3 DNA: TGTGCCAGCTCACCACCTTCCCGGACTAGCACCGGGGAGCTGTTTTTT. This gives the protein CASSPPSRTSTGELFF.

The V gene is TRBV19, the J gene TRBJ1-2; D not resolved. Trimming shortened V by 4 bases and J by 3 bases, and 12 bases separated the two germline ends. CDR3 length: 14 amino acids. Germline loops: CDR1 LNHDA, CDR2 SQIVND (reference sequence). CDR3 protein: CASSNPPRDYGYTF. CDR3 nucleotide sequence: TGTGCCAGTAGTAATCCACCTCGGGACTATGGCTACACCTTC.

The chain joins TRBV21-1 to TRBJ1-5. TRBV21-1 represents a pseudogene. The CDR3 length is 18 residues. CDR3: CASSKGESDCGDNQPQHF. For the CDR3, the DNA is TGTGCCAGCAGCAAAGGAGAGTCGGACTGCGGTGATAATCAGCCCCAGCATTTT.

The gene calls are TRBV9 and TRBJ2-7, with 7 bases aligning to TRBD2. CDR3 length equals 16 residues. With V trimmed by 3 bases and J by 2 bases, 11 bases remained unmatched. CDR1 and CDR2 from the germline V gene are SGDLS and YYNGEE. The CDR3 is CASSAHVSGATYEQYF. The CDR3 DNA is TGTGCCAGCAGCGCCCACGTGAGCGGGGCCACCTACGAGCAGTACTTC.

The V gene is TRBV5-1, the J gene TRBJ2-5, with 8 bases identical to TRBD1. The end of the DNA is better explained by TRBJ2-7, so the J call may be wrong. CDR3 length: 14 residues. Germline lookup yields CDR1 SGHRS and CDR2 YFSETQ. CDR3 loop: CASSFRGQVHEQYF. The CDR3 bases are TGCGCCAGCAGCTTCCGGGGACAGGTTCACGAGCAGTACTTC.

The chain links TRBV10-3 to TRBJ2-3; D is possibly TRBD2 (7 bases). The germline V gene encodes CDR1 ENHRY and CDR2 SYGVKD. The CDR3 consists of 17 residues. Trimming took off 4 bases at V and 0 bases at J, with 17 bases between the two ends. The CDR3 DNA reads as TGTGCCATCAGTGGGACTATGGCGGGGGCTAGCACAGATACGCAGTATTTT. This translates into CAISGTMAGASTDTQYF.